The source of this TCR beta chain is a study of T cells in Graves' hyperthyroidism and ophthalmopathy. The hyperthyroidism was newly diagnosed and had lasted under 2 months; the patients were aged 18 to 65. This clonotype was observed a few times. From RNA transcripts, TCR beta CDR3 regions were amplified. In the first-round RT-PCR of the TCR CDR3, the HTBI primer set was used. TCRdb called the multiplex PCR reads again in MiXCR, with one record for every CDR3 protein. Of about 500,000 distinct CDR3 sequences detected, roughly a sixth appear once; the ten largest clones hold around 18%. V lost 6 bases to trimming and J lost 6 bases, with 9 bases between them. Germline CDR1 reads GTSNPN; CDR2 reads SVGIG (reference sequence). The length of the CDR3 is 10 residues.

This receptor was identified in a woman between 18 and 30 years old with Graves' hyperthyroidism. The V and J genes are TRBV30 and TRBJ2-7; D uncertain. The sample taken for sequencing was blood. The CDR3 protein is CACLLGEQYF. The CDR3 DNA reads TGTGCCTGTCTCTTGGGCGAGCAGTACTTC.